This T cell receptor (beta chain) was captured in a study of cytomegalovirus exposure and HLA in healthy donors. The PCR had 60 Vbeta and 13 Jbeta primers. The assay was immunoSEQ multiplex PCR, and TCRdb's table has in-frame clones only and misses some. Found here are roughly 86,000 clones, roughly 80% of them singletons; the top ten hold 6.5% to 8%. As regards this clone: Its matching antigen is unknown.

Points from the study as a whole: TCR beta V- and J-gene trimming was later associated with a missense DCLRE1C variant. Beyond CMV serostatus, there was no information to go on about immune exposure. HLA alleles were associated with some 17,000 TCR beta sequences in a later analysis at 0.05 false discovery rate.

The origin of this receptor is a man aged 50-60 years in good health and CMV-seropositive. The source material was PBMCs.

Written as DNA, the CDR3 is TGCAGCGTTGAGGGGGCCGCGGATACGCAGTATTTT. It translates to CSVEGAADTQYF. V and J are TRBV29-1 and TRBJ2-3; weak D call: TRBD1 (6 bases). Germline lookup yields CDR1 SQVTM and CDR2 ANQGSEA. There are 12 residues in the CDR3. V was cut by 3 bases and J by 6 bases, with 10 bases left in between.